This T cell receptor (beta chain) was captured by sequencing in a study of shared clonotypes between healthy human individuals. The germline gives CDR1 SGHRS, CDR2 YFSETQ. The CDR3 length is 14 residues. Here immunoSEQ multiplex PCR was the method, and the copy in TCRdb shows in-frame clones only, minus some. The table shows 2 million to 2.5 million clones, with approximately 95% occurring only once. This clone appeared once. A read error may account for a junction end that differs from germline. The source of this sequence is a man younger than 35 in good health. The chain joins TRBV5-1 to TRBJ2-5, with 7 bases that match TRBD1. The source material was naive CD4+ T cells sorted from blood. Subset defined: CD45RA+ positively selected. The CDR3 reads CAGSQDRAGKTQYF. CDR3 coding DNA: TGCGCCGGCAGCCAAGACAGGGCTGGAAAGACCCAGTACTTC.